Below are 9 T cell receptor beta chains sequenced from a single sample in a study of blood T cell repertoires in COVID-19. Clones were sequenced by immunoSEQ multiplex PCR, and TCRdb holds only the in-frame ones, with some missing. Here the sample spans roughly 35,000 clones, 87% being singletons. The sample was peripheral blood. The receptor set was obtained from a human donor in a cohort sampled during active COVID-19.

V is TRBV12-5 and J is TRBJ2-1, with TRBD1 identical over 8 bases. After removal of 4 bases from V and 7 bases from J, the junction contained 9 bases not matched to a gene. Germline CDR1 LGHNT, CDR2 FRNRAP. The CDR3 loop spans 15 amino acids. CDR3 protein: CASGSGQAVSNEQFF. In DNA form, the CDR3 reads TGTGCTAGTGGTTCGGGACAGGCCGTTTCGAATGAGCAGTTCTTC.

The V gene is TRBV27, the J gene TRBJ2-3, with D possibly being TRBD2 (7 bases). From germline, CDR1 is MNHEY and CDR2 SMNVEV (reference sequence). The V end was cut by 6 bases, the J end by 2 bases, with 12 bases between. The CDR3 length is 14 residues. CDR3 in amino acids: CASRRGGPTDTQYF. The CDR3, as DNA: TGTGCCAGCAGAAGGGGGGGTCCCACAGATACGCAGTATTTT.

The gene calls are TRBV7-2 and TRBJ2-7; D call uncertain. The CDR3 has 14 residues. Germline CDR1 SGHTA, CDR2 FQGNSA. The V gene lost 3 bases and the J gene lost 2 bases, with 11 bases spanning the gap. CDR3 sequence: CASSFFSPTYEQYF. In DNA form, the CDR3 reads TGTGCCAGCAGCTTTTTTAGCCCTACCTACGAGCAGTACTTC.

The CDR3 DNA follows: TGCGCCAGCAGGTTCTACACCGGGGAGCTGTTTTTT. Protein product: CASRFYTGELFF. The rearrangement links TRBV5-1 to TRBJ2-2; D unresolved. Germline V lookup: CDR1 SGHRS, CDR2 YFSETQ. The CDR3 consists of 12 residues. Between the trimmed V and J ends, which lost 5 bases and 3 bases, there was a span of 5 bases.

The chain couples TRBV10-3 to TRBJ1-5; D is uncertain. Germline V lookup: CDR1 ENHRY, CDR2 SYGVKD. With 9 bases removed from V and 4 bases from J, the gap between germline ends came to 16 bases. This CDR3 has 14 amino acids. This CDR3 is CAIKAADTNQPQHF. The DNA of the CDR3 is TGTGCCATTAAGGCGGCAGATACGAATCAGCCCCAGCATTTT.

V usage is TRBV2 and J usage is TRBJ2-2, with a tentative D call TRBD2 (5 bases). Trimming took off 6 bases at V and 6 bases at J, with 14 bases between the two ends. Germline CDR1 and CDR2: SNHLY and FYNNEI. The CDR3 is 14 residues long. For the CDR3, the DNA is TGTGCCAGCAGAATGGAGGCGGGTCCCGGGGAGCTGTTTTTT. It encodes CASRMEAGPGELFF. Drawing the rest from reference TRBV2 and TRBJ2-2, the complete variable domain is EPEVTQTPSHQVTQMGQEVILRCVPISNHLYFYWYRQILGQKVEFLVSFYNNEISEKSEIFDDQFSVERPDGSNFTLKIRSTKLEDSAMYFCASRMEAGPGELFFGEGSRLTVL.

This clone showed up just once. The CDR3 loop is CASSFGGGAANTGELFF. The CDR3 DNA is TGTGCCAGCAGCTTCGGCGGGGGGGCCGCGAACACCGGGGAGCTGTTTTTT. The chain has TRBV11-3 and TRBJ2-2; TRBD2 matches 9 bases. Per the germline V gene, CDR1 is SGHNT and CDR2 is YENEEA. The length of the CDR3 is 17 residues. Trimming at V came to 3 bases and at J to 0 bases, leaving 5 bases not matched to a gene.

As concerns this clone: Mismatch with germline at one junction end may stem from a read error. This chain's CDR3 is CASSTDGARGGIF. The CDR3 DNA sequence: TGTGCCAGTAGTACGGACGGAGCGAGGGGAGGGATCTTT. V is TRBV19 and J is TRBJ1-1; D possibly corresponds to TRBD1 (5 bases). This CDR3 region has 13 residues. The germline gives CDR1 LNHDA, CDR2 SQIVND (reference sequence).

V gene TRBV18 combines with J gene TRBJ1-6; 8 bases are a match to TRBD1. Per the germline V gene, CDR1 is KGHSH and CDR2 is LQKENI. The length of the CDR3 is 16 residues. V dropped 2 bases and J dropped 6; count of bases not matched to a gene: 6. The CDR3 DNA reads as TGTGCCAGCTCACCAATGACAGGGGTGGGTAATTCACCCCTCCACTTT. Protein: CASSPMTGVGNSPLHF.